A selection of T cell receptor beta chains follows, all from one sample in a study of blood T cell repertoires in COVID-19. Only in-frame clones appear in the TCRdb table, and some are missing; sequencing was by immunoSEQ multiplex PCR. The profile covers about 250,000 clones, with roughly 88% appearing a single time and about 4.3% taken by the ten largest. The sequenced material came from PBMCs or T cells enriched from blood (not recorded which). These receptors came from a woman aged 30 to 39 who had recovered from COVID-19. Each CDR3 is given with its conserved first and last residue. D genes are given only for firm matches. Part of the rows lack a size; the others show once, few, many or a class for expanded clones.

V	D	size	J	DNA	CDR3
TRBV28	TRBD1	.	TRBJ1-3	TGTGCCAGCACCCGGGCAGGGGGCGGAAACACCATATATTTT	CASTRAGGGNTIYF
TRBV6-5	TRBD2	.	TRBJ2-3	TGTGCCACCTCCGGGACTAGTACCTTAGATACGCAGTATTTT	CATSGTSTLDTQYF
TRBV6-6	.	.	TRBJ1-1	TGTGCCAGCAGTTTGTTAGCCAGGGGCAACACTGAAGCTTTCTTT	CASSLLARGNTEAFF
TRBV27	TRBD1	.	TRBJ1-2	TGTGCCAGCAGTTCCCTGACAGGGGGCCTTGGAGGCTACACCTTC	CASSSLTGGLGGYTF
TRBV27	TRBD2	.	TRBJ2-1	TGTGCCAGCAATCTAGCGGGAGTAAGCAATGAGCAGTTCTTC	CASNLAGVSNEQFF
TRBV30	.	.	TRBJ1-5	TGTGCCTGGAGTGGACAGAGTAACAATCAGCCCCAGCATTTT	CAWSGQSNNQPQHF
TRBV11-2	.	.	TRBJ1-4	TGTGCCAGCAGCTTCGGAGGGGCCACGAGGGATGAAAAACTGTTTTTT	CASSFGGATRDEKLFF
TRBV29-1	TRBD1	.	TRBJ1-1	TGCAGCGTTGGCCAGGACAGGCTAAACACTGAAGCTTTCTTT	CSVGQDRLNTEAFF
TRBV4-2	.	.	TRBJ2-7	TGTGCCAGCAGCCAAGACCGCGGAGAGCAGTACTTC	CASSQDRGEQYF
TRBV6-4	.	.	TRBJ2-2	TGTGCCAGCAGTGACTCGACTAGCACCGGGGAGCTGTTTTTT	CASSDSTSTGELFF
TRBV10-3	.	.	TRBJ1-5	TGTGCCATCAGTGAGGACGGGGGCAATCAGCCCCAGCATTTT	CAISEDGGNQPQHF
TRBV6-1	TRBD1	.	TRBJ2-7	TGTGCCAGCAGTGAAGGGCCCGGACAGGCCTACGAGCAGTACTTC	CASSEGPGQAYEQYF
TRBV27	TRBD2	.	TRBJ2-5	TGTGCCAGCAGTTTTTCTACTAGCGGGAGCGAGACCCAGTACTTC	CASSFSTSGSETQYF
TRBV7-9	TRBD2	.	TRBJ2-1	TGTGCCAGCAGCCCCCCGGGGGGGAGGAGTGAGCAGTTCTTC	CASSPPGGRSEQFF
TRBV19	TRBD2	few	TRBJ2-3	TGTGCCAGTAGCATTAGCGGGAGCATGCCTACGCAGTATTTT	CASSISGSMPTQYF
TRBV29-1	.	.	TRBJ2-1	TGCAGCGTTGGGCAGGGAGGCAATGAGCAGTTCTTC	CSVGQGGNEQFF
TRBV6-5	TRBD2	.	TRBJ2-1	TGTGCCAGCAGTTACGCGGGAGAGGGATACAATGAGCAGTTCTTC	CASSYAGEGYNEQFF
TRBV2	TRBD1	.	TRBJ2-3	TGTGCCAGCAGTGAAGAGACAGGGATTGGAGATACGCAGTATTTT	CASSEETGIGDTQYF
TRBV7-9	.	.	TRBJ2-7	TGTGCCAGCAGCCCGACGGGCGGGACAGCGGCTTACGAGCAGTACTTC	CASSPTGGTAAYEQYF
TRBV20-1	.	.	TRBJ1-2	TGCAGTGCTAGTGAACGGGTAATAGATGGCTACACCTTC	CSASERVIDGYTF
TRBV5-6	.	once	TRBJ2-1	TGTGCCAGCAGCTTGGCCCAGGGTTTCTACAATGAGCAGTTCTTC	CASSLAQGFYNEQFF
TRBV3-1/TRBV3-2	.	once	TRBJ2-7	TGTGCCAGCAGCTTCGGGGATTCCTACGAGCAGTACTTC	CASSFGDSYEQYF
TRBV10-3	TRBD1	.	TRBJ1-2	TGTGCCATCAGGGGAACCCTACCAGGGGGCGGCTATGGCTACACCTTC	CAIRGTLPGGGYGYTF
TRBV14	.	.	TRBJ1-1	TGTGCCAGCAGCCAAGAAAGGGAGTACACTGAAGCTTTCTTT	CASSQEREYTEAFF
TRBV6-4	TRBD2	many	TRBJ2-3	TGTGCCAGCAGTGAGCGGGGGGGCACAGATACGCAGTATTTT	CASSERGGTDTQYF
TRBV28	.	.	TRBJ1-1	TGTGCCAGCAGTTTGTGGGACACCCAGAACACTGAAGCTTTCTTT	CASSLWDTQNTEAFF
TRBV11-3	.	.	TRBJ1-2	TGTGCCACCCCCCCGCGTGGGAGGGCTCACATCACGACTTTC	CATPPRGRAHITTF
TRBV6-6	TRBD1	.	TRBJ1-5	TGTGCCAGCAGTCGGACGTCCCCTCTTAACGACAGGGTTAATCAGCCCCAGCATTTT	CASSRTSPLNDRVNQPQHF
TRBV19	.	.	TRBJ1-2	TGTGCCACCTCTGGGCGGGGGACCCGGATTACTAACTATGGCTACACCTTC	CATSGRGTRITNYGYTF
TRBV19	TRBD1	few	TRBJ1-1	TGTGCCACGACAGGGGGCATCATTGAAGCTTTCTTT	CATTGGIIEAFF
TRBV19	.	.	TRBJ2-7	TGTGCCAGTAGTATTTCACGGGTCAACGAGCAGTACTTC	CASSISRVNEQYF
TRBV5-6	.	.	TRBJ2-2	TGTGCCAGCAGCCACCTACGGACAGCGGACACCGGGGAGCTGTTTTTT	CASSHLRTADTGELFF
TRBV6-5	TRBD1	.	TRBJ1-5	TGTGCCAGCAGTCCGGACAGGGCGAGACAGCCCCAGCATTTT	CASSPDRARQPQHF
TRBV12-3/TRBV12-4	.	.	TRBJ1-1	TGTGCCAGCAGTCCCGGTAGTGAAGCTTTCTTT	CASSPGSEAFF
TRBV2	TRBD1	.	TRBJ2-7	TGTGCCAGCAGTGGAGAAGGACCGACAGGGGACGGATCTTACTCCTACGAGCAGTACTTC	CASSGEGPTGDGSYSYEQYF
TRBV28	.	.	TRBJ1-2	TGTGCCAGCAGTTGGCAGGGATACGGCTACACCTTC	CASSWQGYGYTF
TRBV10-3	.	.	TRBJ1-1	TGTGCCATCAGTGAGGTCCAGCGGAACGGAGGGGCTTTCTTT	CAISEVQRNGGAFF
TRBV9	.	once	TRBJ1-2	TGTGCCAGCAGCGTAGGTGGAGGGTCCTATGGCTACACCTTC	CASSVGGGSYGYTF
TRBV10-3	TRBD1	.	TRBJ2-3	TGTGCCATCAGTGACCAGGGGGCCCTCACAGATACGCAGTATTTT	CAISDQGALTDTQYF
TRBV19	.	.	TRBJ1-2	TGTGCCAGTAGAAGGACTGGAGGGATTGCTAACTATGGCTACACCTTC	CASRRTGGIANYGYTF
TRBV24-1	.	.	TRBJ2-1	TGTGCCACCAGTGCCACTTGGAATGAGCAGTTCTTC	CATSATWNEQFF
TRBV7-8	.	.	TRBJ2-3	TGTGCCAGCAGCTTAGGGTTCGGGCGGGGGCCCTCAGGCACAGATACGCAGTATTTT	CASSLGFGRGPSGTDTQYF
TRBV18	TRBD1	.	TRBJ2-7	TGTGCCAGCGCCGGACAGGCCAACTCCTACGAGCAGTACTTC	CASAGQANSYEQYF
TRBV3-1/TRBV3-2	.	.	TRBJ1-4	TGTGCCAGCAGCCAGATCTCGGGAATAAATGAAAAACTGTTTTTT	CASSQISGINEKLFF
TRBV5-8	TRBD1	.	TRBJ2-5	TGTGCCAGCAGCTTGGGGGCAGGGGGCATCCAAGAGACCCAGTACTTC	CASSLGAGGIQETQYF
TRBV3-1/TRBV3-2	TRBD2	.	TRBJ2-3	TGTGCCAGCAGCCAGAGGAGCGGGAAGTTGGCAGATACGCAGTATTTT	CASSQRSGKLADTQYF
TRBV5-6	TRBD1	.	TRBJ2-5	TGTGCCAGCAGATTAGACAGGGGGCAGGAGACCCAGTACTTC	CASRLDRGQETQYF
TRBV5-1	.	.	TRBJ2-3	TGCGCCAGCAGCTTGAAGCGGACTCTCACAGATACGCAGTATTTT	CASSLKRTLTDTQYF
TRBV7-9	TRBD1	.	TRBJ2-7	TGTGCCAGCACCCCGGGGACAGGGGCCTCCTACGAGCAGTACTTC	CASTPGTGASYEQYF
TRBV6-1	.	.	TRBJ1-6	TGTGCCAGCAGTGAAGAACAGTTAATATTTTCACCCCTCCACTTT	CASSEEQLIFSPLHF
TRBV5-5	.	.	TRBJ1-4	TGTGCCAGCAGCTTGGGCAGCGAGGCAACTAATGAAAAACTGTTTTTT	CASSLGSEATNEKLFF
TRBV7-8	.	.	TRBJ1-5	TGTGCCAGCAGCTTAGGCCGCCGACGTGTTAGGGGTAAACAGCCCCAGCATTTT	CASSLGRRRVRGKQPQHF
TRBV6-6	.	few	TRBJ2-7	TGTGCCAGCAGTAACTCAGGGGTTGAGCAGTACTTC	CASSNSGVEQYF
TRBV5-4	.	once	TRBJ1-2	TGTGCCAGCAGCTTGGGGGAGGGGCGCGGCTACTATGGCTACACCTTC	CASSLGEGRGYYGYTF